The source of this T cell receptor (beta chain) is a study of shared clonotypes between healthy human individuals. About this clone itself: Its cognate antigen is unknown.

Genomic DNA (from each subset) was split evenly across several immunoSEQ plates. Repertoires were generated with immunoSEQ multiplex PCR, while TCRdb's copy carries only in-frame clones and drops some. The sample records over 950,000 clones, roughly 80% being singletons. Study-level results: Only a few donors were included, so the genetic and exposure-history diversity represented was limited. Generation of non-shared clonotypes was less probable than generation of clonotypes shared by all four donors.

Sequenced material: memory CD4+ T cells from PBMCs. Subset described: CD45RA-negative fraction. The clonotype comes from a man aged 18 to 35 in good health. Some clones in this sample may be carry-over from other donors' samples.

The CDR3 DNA is TGTGCCAGCAGTAAAGGACTAGGCTACGAGCAGTACTTC. Translation gives CASSKGLGYEQYF. The chain carries TRBV27 and TRBJ2-7; 7 bases line up with TRBD2. There are 13 residues in the CDR3. Trimming at V came to 5 bases and at J to 3 bases, leaving 4 bases not matched to a gene. Per the germline V gene, CDR1 is MNHEY and CDR2 is SMNVEV (reference sequence).